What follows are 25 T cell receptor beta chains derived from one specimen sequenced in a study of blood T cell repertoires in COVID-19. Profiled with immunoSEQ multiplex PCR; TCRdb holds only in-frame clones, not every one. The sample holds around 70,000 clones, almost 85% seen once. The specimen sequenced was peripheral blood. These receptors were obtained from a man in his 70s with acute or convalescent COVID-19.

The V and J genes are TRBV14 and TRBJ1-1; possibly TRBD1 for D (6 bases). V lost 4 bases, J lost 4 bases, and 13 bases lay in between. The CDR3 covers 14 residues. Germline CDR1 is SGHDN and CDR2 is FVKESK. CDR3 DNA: TGTGCCAGCAGCCTTGGCAGGGGAAGCACTGAAGCTTTCTTT. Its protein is CASSLGRGSTEAFF. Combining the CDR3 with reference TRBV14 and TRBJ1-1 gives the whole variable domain EAGVTQFPSHSVIEKGQTVTLRCDPISGHDNLYWYRRVMGKEIKFLLHFVKESKQDESGMPNNRFLAERTGGTYSTLKVQPAELEDSGVYFCASSLGRGSTEAFFGQGTRLTVV.

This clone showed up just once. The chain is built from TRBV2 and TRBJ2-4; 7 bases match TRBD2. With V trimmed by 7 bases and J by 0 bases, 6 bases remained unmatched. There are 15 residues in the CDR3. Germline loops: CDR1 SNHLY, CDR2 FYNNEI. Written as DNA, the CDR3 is TGTGCCAGCACCTCAGCGGGGCTAGCCAAAAACATTCAGTACTTC. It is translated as CASTSAGLAKNIQYF.

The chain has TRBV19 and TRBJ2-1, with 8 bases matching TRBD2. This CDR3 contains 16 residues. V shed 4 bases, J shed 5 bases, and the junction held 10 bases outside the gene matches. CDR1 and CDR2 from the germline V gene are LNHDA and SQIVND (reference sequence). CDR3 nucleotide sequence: TGTGCCAGTAGTAGGGCCGGGGGGGGCGGAGACAATGAGCAGTTCTTC. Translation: CASSRAGGGGDNEQFF.

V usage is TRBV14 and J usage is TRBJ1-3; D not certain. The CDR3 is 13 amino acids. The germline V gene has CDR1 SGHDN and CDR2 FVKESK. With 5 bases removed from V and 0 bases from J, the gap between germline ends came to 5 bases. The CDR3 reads CASSVISGNTIYF. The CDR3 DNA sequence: TGTGCCAGCAGCGTCATCTCTGGAAACACCATATATTTT.

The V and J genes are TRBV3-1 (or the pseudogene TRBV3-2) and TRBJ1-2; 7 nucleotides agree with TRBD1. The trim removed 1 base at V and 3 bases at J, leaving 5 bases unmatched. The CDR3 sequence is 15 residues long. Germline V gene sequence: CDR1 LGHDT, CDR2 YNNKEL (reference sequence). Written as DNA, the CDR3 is TGTGCCAGCAGCCAAGGGGGACAGAGCTACTATGGCTACACCTTC. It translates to CASSQGGQSYYGYTF.

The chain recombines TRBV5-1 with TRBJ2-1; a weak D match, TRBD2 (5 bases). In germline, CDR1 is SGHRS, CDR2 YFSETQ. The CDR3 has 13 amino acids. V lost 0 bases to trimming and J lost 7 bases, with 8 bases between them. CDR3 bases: TGCGCCAGCAGCTTGGTTGGCGGGAATGAGCAGTTCTTC. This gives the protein CASSLVGGNEQFF.

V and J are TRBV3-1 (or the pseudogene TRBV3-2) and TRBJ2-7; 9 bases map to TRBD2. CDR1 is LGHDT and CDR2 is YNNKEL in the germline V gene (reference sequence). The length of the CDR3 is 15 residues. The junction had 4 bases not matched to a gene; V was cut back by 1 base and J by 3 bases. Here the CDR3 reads CASSQAPSGNYEQYF. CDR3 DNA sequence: TGTGCCAGCAGCCAAGCTCCTAGCGGGAACTACGAGCAGTACTTC.

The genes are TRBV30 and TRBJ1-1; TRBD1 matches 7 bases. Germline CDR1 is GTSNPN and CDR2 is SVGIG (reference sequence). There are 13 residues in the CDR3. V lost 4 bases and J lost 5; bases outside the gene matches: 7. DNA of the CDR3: TGTGCCTGGACCTTGCAGGGGGGTACTGAAGCTTTCTTT. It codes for CAWTLQGGTEAFF.

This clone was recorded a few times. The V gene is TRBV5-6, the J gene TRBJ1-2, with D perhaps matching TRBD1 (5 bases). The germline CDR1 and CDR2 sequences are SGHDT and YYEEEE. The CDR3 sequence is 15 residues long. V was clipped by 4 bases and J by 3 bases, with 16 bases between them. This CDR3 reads CASSGARRYYYGYTF. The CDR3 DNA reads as TGTGCCAGCAGCGGGGCCAGGCGTTACTACTATGGCTACACCTTC.

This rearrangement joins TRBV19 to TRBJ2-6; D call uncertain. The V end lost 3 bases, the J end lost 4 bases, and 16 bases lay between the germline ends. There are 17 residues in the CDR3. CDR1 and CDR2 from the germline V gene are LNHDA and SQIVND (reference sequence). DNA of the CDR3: TGTGCCAGTAGTATTGGGCAGGCCTCTGCAGGGGCCAACGTCCTGACTTTC. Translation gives CASSIGQASAGANVLTF.

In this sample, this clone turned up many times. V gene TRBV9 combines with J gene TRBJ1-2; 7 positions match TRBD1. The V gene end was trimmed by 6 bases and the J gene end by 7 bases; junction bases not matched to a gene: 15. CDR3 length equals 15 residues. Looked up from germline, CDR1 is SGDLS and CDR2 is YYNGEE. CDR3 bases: TGTGCCAGCACCTTACTGACAGGGTCTTCGGCTGGCTACACCTTC. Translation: CASTLLTGSSAGYTF.

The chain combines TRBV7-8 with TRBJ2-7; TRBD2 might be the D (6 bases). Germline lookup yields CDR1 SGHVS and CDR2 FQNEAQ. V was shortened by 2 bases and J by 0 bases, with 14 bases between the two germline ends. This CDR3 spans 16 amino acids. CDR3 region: CASSLTVAGISYEQYF. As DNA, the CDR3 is TGTGCCAGCAGCTTAACAGTGGCGGGGATCTCCTACGAGCAGTACTTC. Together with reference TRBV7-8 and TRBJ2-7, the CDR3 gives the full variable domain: GAGVSQSPRYKVAKRGQDVALRCDPISGHVSLFWYQQALGQGPEFLTYFQNEAQLDKSGLPSDRFFAERPEGSVSTLKIQRTQQEDSAVYLCASSLTVAGISYEQYFGPGTRLTVT.

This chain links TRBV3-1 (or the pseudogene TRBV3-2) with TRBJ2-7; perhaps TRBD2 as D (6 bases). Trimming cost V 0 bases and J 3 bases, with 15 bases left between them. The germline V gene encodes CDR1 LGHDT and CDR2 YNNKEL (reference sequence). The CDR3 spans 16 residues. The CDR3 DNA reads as TGTGCCAGCAGCCAAGATCGTCTAGCGATCAACTACGAGCAGTACTTC. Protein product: CASSQDRLAINYEQYF.

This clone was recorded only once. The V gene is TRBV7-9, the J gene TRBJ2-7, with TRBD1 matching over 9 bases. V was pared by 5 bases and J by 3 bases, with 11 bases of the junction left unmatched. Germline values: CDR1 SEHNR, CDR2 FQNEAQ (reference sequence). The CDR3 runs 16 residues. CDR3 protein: CASSRGVDRGFYEQYF. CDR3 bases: TGTGCCAGCAGCCGAGGGGTGGACAGGGGTTTCTACGAGCAGTACTTC.

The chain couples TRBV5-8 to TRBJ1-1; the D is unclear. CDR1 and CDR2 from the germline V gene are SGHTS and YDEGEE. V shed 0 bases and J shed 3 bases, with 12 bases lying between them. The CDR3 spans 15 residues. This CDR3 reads CASSLGSGSDTEAFF. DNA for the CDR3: TGTGCCAGCAGCTTGGGATCGGGGTCGGACACTGAAGCTTTCTTT.

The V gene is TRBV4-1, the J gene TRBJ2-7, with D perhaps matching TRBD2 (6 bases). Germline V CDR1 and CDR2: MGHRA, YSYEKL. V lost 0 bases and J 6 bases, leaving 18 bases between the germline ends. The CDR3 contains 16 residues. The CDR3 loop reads CASSQDPAGSIGEQYF. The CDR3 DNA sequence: TGCGCCAGCAGCCAAGATCCGGCGGGGTCCATTGGCGAGCAGTACTTC.

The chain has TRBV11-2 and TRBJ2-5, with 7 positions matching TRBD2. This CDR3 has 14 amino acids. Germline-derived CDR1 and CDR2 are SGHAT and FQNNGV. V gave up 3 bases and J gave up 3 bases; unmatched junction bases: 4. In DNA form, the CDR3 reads TGTGCCAGCAGCTTGGGAAGCGGGAAAGAGACCCAGTACTTC. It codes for CASSLGSGKETQYF. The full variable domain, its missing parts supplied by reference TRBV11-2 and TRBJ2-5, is EAGVAQSPRYKIIEKRQSVAFWCNPISGHATLYWYQQILGQGPKLLIQFQNNGVVDDSQLPKDRFSAERLKGVDSTLKIQPAKLEDSAVYLCASSLGSGKETQYFGPGTRLLVL.

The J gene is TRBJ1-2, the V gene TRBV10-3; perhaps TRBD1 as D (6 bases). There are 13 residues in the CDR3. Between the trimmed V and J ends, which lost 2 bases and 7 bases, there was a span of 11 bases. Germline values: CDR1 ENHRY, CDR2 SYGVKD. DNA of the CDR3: TGTGCCATCAGTGAGGCGGGGGGCGGTGGCTACACCTTC. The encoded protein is CAISEAGGGGYTF.

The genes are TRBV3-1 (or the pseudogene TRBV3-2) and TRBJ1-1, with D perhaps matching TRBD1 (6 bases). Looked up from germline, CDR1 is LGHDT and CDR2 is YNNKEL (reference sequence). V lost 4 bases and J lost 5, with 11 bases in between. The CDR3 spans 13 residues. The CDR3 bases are TGTGCCAGCAGCCTAAGGGGGAGTACTGAAGCTTTCTTT. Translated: CASSLRGSTEAFF.

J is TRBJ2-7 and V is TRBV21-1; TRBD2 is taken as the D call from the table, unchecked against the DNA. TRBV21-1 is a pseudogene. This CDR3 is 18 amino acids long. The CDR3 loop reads CASSKGGPTSHKESGQYF. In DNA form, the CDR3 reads TGTGCCAGCAGCAAAGGGGGGCCGACTAGCCACAAGGAGAGCGGGCAGTACTTC.

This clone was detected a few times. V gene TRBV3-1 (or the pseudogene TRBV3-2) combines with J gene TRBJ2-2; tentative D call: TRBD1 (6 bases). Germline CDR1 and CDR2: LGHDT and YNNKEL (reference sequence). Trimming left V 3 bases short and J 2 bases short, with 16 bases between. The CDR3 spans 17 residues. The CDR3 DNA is TGTGCCAGCAGCCAGGGTTACAGGGCCACTAACACCGGGGAGCTGTTTTTT. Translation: CASSQGYRATNTGELFF.

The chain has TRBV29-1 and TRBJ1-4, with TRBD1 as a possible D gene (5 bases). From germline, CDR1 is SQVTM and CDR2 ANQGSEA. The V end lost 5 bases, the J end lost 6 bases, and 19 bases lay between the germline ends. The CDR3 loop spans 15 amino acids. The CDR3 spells CSVLGRGGGDEKLFF. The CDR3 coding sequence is TGCAGCGTTCTCGGCCGTGGGGGAGGTGATGAAAAACTGTTTTTT. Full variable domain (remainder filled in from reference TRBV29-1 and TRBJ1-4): SAVISQKPSRDICQRGTSLTIQCQVDSQVTMMFWYRQQPGQSLTLIATANQGSEATYESGFVIDKFPISRPNLTFSTLTVSNMSPEDSSIYLCSVLGRGGGDEKLFFGSGTQLSVL.

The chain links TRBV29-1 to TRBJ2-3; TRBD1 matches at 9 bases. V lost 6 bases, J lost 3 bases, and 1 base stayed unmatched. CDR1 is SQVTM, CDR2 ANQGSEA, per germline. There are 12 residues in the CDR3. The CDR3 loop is CSVTGGTDTQYF. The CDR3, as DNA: TGCAGCGTGACAGGGGGAACAGATACGCAGTATTTT.

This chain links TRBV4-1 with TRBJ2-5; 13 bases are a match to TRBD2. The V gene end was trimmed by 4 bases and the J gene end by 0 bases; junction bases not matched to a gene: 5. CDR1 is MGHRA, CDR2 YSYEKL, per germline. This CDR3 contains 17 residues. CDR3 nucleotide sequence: TGCGCCAGCAGCCCGGGACTAGCGGGGCCCGACCAAGAGACCCAGTACTTC. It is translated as CASSPGLAGPDQETQYF.

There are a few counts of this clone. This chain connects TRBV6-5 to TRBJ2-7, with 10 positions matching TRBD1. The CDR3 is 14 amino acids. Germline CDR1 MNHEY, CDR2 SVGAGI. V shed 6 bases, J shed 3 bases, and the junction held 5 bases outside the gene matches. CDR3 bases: TGTGCCAGCAGCTTGGACAGGGGGAACTACGAGCAGTACTTC. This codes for CASSLDRGNYEQYF.